This TCR beta chain was sequenced in a study of cytomegalovirus exposure and HLA in healthy donors. Worth noting for this clone: No antigen is known for it.

The PCR had 60 Vbeta and 13 Jbeta primers. Clones were sequenced by immunoSEQ multiplex PCR, and TCRdb holds only the in-frame ones, with some missing. This sample has around 99,000 clones; approximately 79% occur once, and the top ten carry 12% to 15%. V lost 1 base and J lost 3; bases outside the gene matches: 1. The CDR3 totals 15 residues. The germline V gene has CDR1 SEHNR and CDR2 FQNEAQ (reference sequence). These donors, healthy bone marrow donors, were studied. Study conclusions and caveats: An assumption of roughly uniform sequencing depth across donors underlay the presence/absence analyses. A later analysis found that most CMV-associated TCR beta chains appeared HLA-restricted.

Sequencing used PBMCs. This TCR derives from a woman aged 40 to 55 in good health and CMV-seropositive. The chain employs TRBV7-9 and TRBJ1-5; 9 nucleotides match TRBD1. CDR3 DNA: TGTGCCAGCAGCTTAGGGACAGGGGTCAATCAGCCCCAGCATTTT. Its translation is CASSLGTGVNQPQHF. Complete variable domain (other parts from reference TRBV7-9 and TRBJ1-5): DTGVSQNPRHKITKRGQNVTFRCDPISEHNRLYWYRQTLGQGPEFLTYFQNEAQLEKSRLLSDRFSAERPKGSFSTLEIQRTEQGDSAMYLCASSLGTGVNQPQHFGDGTRLSIL.